This T cell receptor (beta chain) was documented in a study of cytomegalovirus exposure and HLA in healthy donors. As regards this clone: Its antigen is unidentified.

Assay: immunoSEQ multiplex PCR; the TCRdb copy retains only in-frame clones and omits some. The table records 35,000 to 50,000 clones, 90% to 95% of them present only once. Study conclusions and caveats: Rare TCR sequences predominated, though certain public TCRs were found in many donors.

The receptor was isolated from a woman aged 18-29 years in good health and CMV-seronegative. Sequenced input: PBMCs.

DNA for the CDR3: TGCGCCAGCAGCCCAACTAGCGGGACCGCTGATACGCAGTATTTT. This translates into CASSPTSGTADTQYF. The rearrangement joins TRBV4-1 to TRBJ2-3; 10 bases are shared with TRBD2. V dropped 4 bases and J dropped 6; count of bases not matched to a gene: 7. The germline gives CDR1 MGHRA, CDR2 YSYEKL. There are 15 residues in the CDR3.